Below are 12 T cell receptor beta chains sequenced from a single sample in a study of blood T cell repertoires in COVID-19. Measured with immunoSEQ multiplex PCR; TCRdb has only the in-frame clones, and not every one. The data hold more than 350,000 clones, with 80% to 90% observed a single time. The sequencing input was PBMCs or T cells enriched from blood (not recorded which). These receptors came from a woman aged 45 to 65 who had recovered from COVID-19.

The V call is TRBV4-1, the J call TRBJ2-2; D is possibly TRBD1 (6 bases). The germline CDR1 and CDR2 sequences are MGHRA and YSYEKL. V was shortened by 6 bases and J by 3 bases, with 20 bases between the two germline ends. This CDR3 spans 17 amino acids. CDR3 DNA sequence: TGCGCCAGCAGAACTACCCAGGGGAGAGGATACACCGGGGAGCTGTTTTTT. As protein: CASRTTQGRGYTGELFF.

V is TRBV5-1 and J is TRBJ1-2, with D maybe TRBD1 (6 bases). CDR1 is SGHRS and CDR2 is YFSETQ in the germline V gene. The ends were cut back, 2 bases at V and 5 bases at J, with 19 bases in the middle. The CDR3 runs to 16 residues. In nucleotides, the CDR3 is TGCGCCAGCAGCTTTGGGGGGGCCAATCAACCTTATGGCTACACCTTC. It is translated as CASSFGGANQPYGYTF.

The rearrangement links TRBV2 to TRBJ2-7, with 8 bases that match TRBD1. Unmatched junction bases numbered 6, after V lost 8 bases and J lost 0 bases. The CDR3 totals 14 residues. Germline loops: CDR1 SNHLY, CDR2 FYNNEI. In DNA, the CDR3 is TGTGCCAGCCTCGGGGACAGGCTCTCCTACGAGCAGTACTTC. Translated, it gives CASLGDRLSYEQYF.

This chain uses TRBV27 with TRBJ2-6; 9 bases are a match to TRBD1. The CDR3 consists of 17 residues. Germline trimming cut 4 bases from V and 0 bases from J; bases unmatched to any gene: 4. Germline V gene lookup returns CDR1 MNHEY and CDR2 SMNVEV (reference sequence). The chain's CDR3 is CASSWGQGSSGANVLTF. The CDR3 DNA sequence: TGTGCCAGCAGTTGGGGACAGGGAAGCTCTGGGGCCAACGTCCTGACTTTC.

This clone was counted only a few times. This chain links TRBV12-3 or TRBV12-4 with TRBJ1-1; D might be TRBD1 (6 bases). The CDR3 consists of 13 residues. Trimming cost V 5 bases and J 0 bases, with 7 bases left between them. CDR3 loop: CASSGQMNTEAFF. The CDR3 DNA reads TGTGCCAGCAGTGGACAGATGAACACTGAAGCTTTCTTT.

CDR3 DNA: TGTGCCAGCTCACCACCGGGGGGATTCCGGGGTGAAGCTTTCTTT. Translating gives CASSPPGGFRGEAFF. The gene calls are TRBV18 and TRBJ1-1, with D perhaps TRBD1 (5 bases). The CDR3 is 15 residues long. The germline gives CDR1 KGHSH, CDR2 LQKENI. With 0 bases removed from V and 7 bases from J, the gap between germline ends came to 15 bases.

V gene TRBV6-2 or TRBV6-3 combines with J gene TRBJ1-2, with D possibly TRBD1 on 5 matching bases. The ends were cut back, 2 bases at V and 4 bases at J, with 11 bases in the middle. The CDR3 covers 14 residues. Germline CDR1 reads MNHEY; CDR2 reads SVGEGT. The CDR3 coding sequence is TGTGCCAGCAGTTACGGCGCAGGGCTCTATGGCTACACCTTC. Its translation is CASSYGAGLYGYTF.

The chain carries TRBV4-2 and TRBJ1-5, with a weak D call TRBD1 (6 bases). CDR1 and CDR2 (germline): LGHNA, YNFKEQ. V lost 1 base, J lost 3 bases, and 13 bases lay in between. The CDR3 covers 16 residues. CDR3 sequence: CASSQAAGANNQPQHF. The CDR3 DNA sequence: TGTGCCAGCAGCCAAGCGGCAGGGGCCAACAATCAGCCCCAGCATTTT.

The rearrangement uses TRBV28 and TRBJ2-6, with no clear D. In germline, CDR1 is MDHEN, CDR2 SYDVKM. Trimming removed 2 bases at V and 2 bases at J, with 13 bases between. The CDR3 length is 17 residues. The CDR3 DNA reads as TGTGCCAGCAGTTTAAAGGAGTCTCGAACTGGGGCCAACGTCCTGACTTTC. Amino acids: CASSLKESRTGANVLTF.

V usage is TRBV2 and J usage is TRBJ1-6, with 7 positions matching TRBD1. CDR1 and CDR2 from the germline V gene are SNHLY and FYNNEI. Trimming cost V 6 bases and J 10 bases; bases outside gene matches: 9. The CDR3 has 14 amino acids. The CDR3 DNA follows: TGTGCCAGCAGCCTGGGCCGACAGGGCTCACCCCTCCACTTT. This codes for CASSLGRQGSPLHF.

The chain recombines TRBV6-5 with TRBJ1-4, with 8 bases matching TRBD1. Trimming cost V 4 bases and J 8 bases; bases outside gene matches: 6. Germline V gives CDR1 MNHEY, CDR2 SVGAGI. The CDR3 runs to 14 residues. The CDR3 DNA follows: TGTGCCAGCAGTTCCTGGACAGGGCAAGAAAAACTGTTTTTT. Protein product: CASSSWTGQEKLFF.

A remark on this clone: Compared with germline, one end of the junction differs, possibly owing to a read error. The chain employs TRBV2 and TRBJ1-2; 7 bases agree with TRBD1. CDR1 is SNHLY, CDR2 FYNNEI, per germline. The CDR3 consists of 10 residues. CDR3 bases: TGTGCCAGCAGTGACCTCGACAGGGCCTTC. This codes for CASSDLDRAF.